This T cell receptor beta chain originates from a study of monozygotic twins with cystic fibrosis. Study-wide results and limits: The repertoire was suggested to be naive-dominated, clonality median around 0.0095.

Assay used: immunoSEQ multiplex PCR; TCRdb lists only in-frame clones, some missing. The profile shows tens of thousands of clones, around nine tenths of them singletons. Points on this clone: Its antigen is currently unknown.

Germline values: CDR1 MNHEY, CDR2 SVGAGI. This CDR3 spans 14 amino acids. V lost 2 bases to trimming and J lost 2 bases, with 9 bases between them. This TCR came from a woman aged 25-40 years with cystic fibrosis. Sequencing was performed on blood. The rearrangement uses TRBV6-5 and TRBJ1-2; D may be TRBD1 (5 bases). The CDR3 sequence is CASSYRQLNYGYTF. The CDR3 DNA is TGTGCCAGCAGTTACCGACAGCTAAACTATGGCTACACCTTC.